This T cell receptor (beta chain) was observed in a study of cytomegalovirus exposure and HLA in healthy donors. Overall study results and limits: A classifier reportedly called cytomegalovirus status with high sensitivity and specificity. Later, an analysis found that TCR clusters from the first cohort tended to co-occur in the roughly 110 validation repertoires. Investigators reported some 150 TCR beta chains as tied to cytomegalovirus.

The V and J ends lost 0 bases and 6 bases respectively, with 14 bases between them. This CDR3 spans 15 amino acids. Germline-derived CDR1 and CDR2 are SGHDN and FVKESK. Profiling relied on immunoSEQ multiplex PCR, and the TCRdb table lists in-frame clones only, not all of them. The sample yields over 60,000 clones, 90% to 95% seen once. These donors were members of the roughly 130-subject validation cohort, a group separate from the approximately 670-subject first cohort. Regarding this clone: Its antigen is still unknown.

The specimen sequenced was PBMCs. This TCR came from a man aged 18-30 years in good health and CMV-seronegative. The chain is built from TRBV14 and TRBJ1-2; D is uncertain. The CDR3 DNA is TGTGCCAGCAGCCAAGATCCGGGAAGTTTTAATGGCTACACCTTC. This encodes CASSQDPGSFNGYTF.